This entry describes one T cell receptor (beta chain). What it binds is unknown. The sample is drawn from a study of cytomegalovirus exposure and HLA in healthy donors. Sequencing used immunoSEQ multiplex PCR; TCRdb keeps in-frame clones, though not all of them. The repertoire includes 100,000 to 150,000 clones, approximately 89% of them detected once, and around 1.1% sits in the top ten. CDR1 and CDR2 (germline): SGHVS, FQNEAQ. The length of the CDR3 is 13 residues. Trimming removed 3 bases from V and 5 bases from J, with 8 bases in between. Notes on the study in general: One later analysis, an examination of the 90 to 150 validation repertoires, found that first-cohort TCR clusters tended to co-occur in them. Three chains tied to CMV proved CMV antigen-specific in vitro. Among TCR beta chains, those listed as cytomegalovirus-associated numbered approximately 150.

Specimen: PBMCs. This clonotype was obtained from a woman aged 18-29 years in good health and CMV-seronegative. The rearrangement links TRBV7-8 to TRBJ2-1; D remains unclear. CDR3 amino acids: CASSFNYNNEQFF. The CDR3 DNA is TGTGCCAGCAGCTTTAATTACAACAATGAGCAGTTCTTC.